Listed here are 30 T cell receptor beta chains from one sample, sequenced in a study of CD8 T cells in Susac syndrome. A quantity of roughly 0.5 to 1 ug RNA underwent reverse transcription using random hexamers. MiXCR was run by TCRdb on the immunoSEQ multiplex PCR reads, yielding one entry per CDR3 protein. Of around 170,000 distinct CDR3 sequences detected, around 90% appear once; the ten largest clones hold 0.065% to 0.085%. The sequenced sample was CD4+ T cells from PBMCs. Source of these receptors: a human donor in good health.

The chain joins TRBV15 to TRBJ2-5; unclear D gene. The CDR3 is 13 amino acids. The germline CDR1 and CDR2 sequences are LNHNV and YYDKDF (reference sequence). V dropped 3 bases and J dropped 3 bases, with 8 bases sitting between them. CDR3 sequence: CATSSATEETQYF. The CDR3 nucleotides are TGTGCCACCAGCAGTGCGACCGAAGAGACCCAGTACTTC.

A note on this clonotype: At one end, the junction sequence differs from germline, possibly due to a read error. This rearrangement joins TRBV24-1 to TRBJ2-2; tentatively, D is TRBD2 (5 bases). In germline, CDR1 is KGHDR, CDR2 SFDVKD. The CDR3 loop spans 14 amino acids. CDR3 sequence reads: CATSVWENPGELFF. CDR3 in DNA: TGTGCCACCAGTGTGTGGGAGAACCCCGGGGAGCTGTTTTTT.

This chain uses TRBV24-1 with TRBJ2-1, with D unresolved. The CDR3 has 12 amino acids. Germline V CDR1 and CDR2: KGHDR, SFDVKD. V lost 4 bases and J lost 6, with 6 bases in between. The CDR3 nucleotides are TGTGCCACCAGTGACCAGACCAATGAGCAGTTCTTC. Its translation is CATSDQTNEQFF.

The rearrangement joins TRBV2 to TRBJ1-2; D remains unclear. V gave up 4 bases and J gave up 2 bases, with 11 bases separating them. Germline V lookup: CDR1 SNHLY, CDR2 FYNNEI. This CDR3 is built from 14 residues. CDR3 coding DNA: TGTGCCAGCAGTGGGGCCGTTAACAACTATGGCTACACCTTC. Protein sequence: CASSGAVNNYGYTF.

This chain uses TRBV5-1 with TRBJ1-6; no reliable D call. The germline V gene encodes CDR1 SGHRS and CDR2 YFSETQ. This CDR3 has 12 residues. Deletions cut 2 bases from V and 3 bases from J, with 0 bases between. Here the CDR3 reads CASSFYNSPLHF. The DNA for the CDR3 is TGCGCCAGCAGCTTCTATAATTCACCCCTCCACTTT.

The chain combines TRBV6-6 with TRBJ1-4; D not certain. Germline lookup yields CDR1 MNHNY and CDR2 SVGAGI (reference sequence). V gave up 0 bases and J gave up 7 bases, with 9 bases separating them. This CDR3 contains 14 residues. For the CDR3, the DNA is TGTGCCAGCAGTTACTCCCAGTTAGGTGAAAAACTGTTTTTT. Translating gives CASSYSQLGEKLFF.

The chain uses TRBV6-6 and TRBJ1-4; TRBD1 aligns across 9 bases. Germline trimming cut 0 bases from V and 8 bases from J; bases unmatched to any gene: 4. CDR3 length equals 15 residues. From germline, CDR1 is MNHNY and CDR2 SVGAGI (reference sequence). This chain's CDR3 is CASSYSGQGEEKLFF. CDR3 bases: TGTGCCAGCAGTTACTCGGGACAGGGTGAAGAAAAACTGTTTTTT.

This CDR3 reads CASTSRGDEQYF. Here the CDR3 DNA reads TGTGCCAGCACCTCAAGGGGGGACGAGCAGTACTTC. The chain combines TRBV2 with TRBJ2-7, with D tentatively TRBD1 or TRBD2 (6 bases each). CDR1 and CDR2 from the germline V gene are SNHLY and FYNNEI. The CDR3 contains 12 residues. V was clipped by 7 bases and J by 5 bases, with 12 bases between them.

The CDR3 loop is CASSLGQISSGANVLTF. The CDR3 bases are TGTGCCAGCAGTTTAGGACAGATAAGTTCTGGGGCCAACGTCCTGACTTTC. The chain has TRBV12-3 or TRBV12-4 and TRBJ2-6, with a tentative D call TRBD1 (5 bases). The CDR3 is 17 residues long. Trimming took off 1 base at V and 1 base at J, with 11 bases between the two ends.

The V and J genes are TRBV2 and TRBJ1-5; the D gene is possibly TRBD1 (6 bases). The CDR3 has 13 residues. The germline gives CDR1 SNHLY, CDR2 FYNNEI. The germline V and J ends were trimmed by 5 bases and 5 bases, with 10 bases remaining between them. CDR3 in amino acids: CASSSGDYQPQHF. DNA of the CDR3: TGTGCCAGCAGTTCAGGGGATTATCAGCCCCAGCATTTT.

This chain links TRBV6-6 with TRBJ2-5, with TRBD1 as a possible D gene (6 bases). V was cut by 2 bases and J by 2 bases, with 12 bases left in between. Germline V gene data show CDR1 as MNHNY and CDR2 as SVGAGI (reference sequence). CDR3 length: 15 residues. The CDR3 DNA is TGTGCCAGCAGTTACGGAACTAGGGGGCAAGAGACCCAGTACTTC. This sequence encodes CASSYGTRGQETQYF.

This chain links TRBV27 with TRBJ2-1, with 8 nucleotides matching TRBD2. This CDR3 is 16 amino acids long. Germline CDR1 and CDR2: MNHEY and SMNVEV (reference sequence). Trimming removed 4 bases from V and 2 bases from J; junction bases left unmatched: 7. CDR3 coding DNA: TGTGCCAGCAGTTCAAGTAGCGGGACTACCTACAATGAGCAGTTCTTC. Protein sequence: CASSSSSGTTYNEQFF.

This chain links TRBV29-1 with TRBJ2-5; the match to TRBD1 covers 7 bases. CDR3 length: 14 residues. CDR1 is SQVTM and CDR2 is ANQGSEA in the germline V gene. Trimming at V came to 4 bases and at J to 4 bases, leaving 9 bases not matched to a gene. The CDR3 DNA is TGCAGCGTTGGAGGGGGCCGGGTTTTAGAGACCCAGTACTTC. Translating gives CSVGGGRVLETQYF.

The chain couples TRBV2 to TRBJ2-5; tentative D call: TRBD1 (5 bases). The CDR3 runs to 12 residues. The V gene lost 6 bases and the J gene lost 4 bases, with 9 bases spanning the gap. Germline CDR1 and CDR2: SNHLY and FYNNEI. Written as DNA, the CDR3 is TGTGCCAGCAGCCCCAGGGCAGAGACCCAGTACTTC. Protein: CASSPRAETQYF.

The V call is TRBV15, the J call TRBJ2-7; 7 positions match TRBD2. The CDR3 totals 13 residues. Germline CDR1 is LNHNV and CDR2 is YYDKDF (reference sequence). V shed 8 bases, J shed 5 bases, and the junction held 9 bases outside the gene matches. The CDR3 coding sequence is TGTGCCACCCTGGGAGGGGTCGTCGACGAGCAGTACTTC. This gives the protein CATLGGVVDEQYF.

CDR3 in amino acids: CATSDDYRGGETQYF. CDR3 nucleotides: TGTGCCACCAGTGATGACTACCGAGGGGGAGAGACCCAGTACTTC. This chain uses TRBV24-1 with TRBJ2-5; D perhaps matches TRBD1 (6 bases). CDR3 length: 15 amino acids. Trimming took 3 bases from V and 4 from J, leaving 14 bases between them. CDR1 KGHDR and CDR2 SFDVKD come from the germline V gene.

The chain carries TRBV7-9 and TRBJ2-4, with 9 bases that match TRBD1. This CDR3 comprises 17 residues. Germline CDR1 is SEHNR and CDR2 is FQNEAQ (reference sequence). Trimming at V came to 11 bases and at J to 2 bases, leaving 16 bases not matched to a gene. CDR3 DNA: TGTGCCGGGGCCGATCTAAGACAGGGGGTAACCAAAAACATTCAGTACTTC. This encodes CAGADLRQGVTKNIQYF.

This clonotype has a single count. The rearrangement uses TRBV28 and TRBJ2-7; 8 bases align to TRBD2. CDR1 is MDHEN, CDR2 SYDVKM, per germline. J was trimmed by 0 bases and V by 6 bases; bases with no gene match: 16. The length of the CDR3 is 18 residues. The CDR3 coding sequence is TGTGCCAGCAGACATATTTCCGGGAGGGCGGGAAACTCCTACGAGCAGTACTTC. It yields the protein CASRHISGRAGNSYEQYF.

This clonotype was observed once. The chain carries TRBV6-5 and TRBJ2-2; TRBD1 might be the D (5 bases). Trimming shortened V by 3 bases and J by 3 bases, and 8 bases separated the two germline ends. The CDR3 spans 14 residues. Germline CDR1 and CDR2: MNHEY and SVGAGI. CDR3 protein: CASSYTGHTGELFF. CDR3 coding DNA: TGTGCCAGCAGTTATACAGGCCACACCGGGGAGCTGTTTTTT.

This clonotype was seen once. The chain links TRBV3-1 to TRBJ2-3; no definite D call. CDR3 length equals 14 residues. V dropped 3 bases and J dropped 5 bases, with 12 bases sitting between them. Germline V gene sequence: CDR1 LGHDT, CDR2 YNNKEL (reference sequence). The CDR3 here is CASSQAVARDTQYF. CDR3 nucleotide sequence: TGTGCCAGCAGCCAGGCGGTAGCCCGAGATACGCAGTATTTT.

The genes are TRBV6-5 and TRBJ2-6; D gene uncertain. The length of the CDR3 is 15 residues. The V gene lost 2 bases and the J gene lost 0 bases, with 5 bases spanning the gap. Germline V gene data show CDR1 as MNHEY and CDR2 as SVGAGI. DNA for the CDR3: TGTGCCAGCAGTTACAGGGCCTCTGGGGCCAACGTCCTGACTTTC. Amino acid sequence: CASSYRASGANVLTF.

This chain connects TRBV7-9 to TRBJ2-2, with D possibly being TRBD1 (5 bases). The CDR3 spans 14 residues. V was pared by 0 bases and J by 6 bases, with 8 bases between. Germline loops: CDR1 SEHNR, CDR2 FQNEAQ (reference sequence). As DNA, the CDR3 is TGTGCCAGCAGCTTAGCAGGGGCAGCCGGGGAGCTGTTTTTT. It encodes CASSLAGAAGELFF. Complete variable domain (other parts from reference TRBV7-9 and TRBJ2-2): DTGVSQNPRHKITKRGQNVTFRCDPISEHNRLYWYRQTLGQGPEFLTYFQNEAQLEKSRLLSDRFSAERPKGSFSTLEIQRTEQGDSAMYLCASSLAGAAGELFFGEGSRLTVL.

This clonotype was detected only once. CDR3 in amino acids: CASSGTGGNEQFF. As DNA, the CDR3 is TGTGCCAGCAGTGGGACAGGGGGGAATGAGCAGTTCTTC. This chain links TRBV2 with TRBJ2-1; 10 bases agree with TRBD1. J gave up 7 bases and V 4 bases, and 1 base lay outside the gene matches. CDR1 is SNHLY and CDR2 is FYNNEI in the germline V gene. The CDR3 has 13 amino acids.

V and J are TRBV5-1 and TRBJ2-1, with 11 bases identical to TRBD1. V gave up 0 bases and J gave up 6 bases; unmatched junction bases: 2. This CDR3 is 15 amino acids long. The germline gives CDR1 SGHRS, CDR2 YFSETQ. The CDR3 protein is CASSLEGQGGNEQFF. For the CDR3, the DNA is TGCGCCAGCAGCTTGGAGGGACAGGGGGGCAATGAGCAGTTCTTC.

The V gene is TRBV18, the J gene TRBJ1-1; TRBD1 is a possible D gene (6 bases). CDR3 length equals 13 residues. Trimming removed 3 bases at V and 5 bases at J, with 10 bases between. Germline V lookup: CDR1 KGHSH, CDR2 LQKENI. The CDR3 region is CASSPKGETEAFF. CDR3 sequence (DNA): TGTGCCAGCTCACCCAAGGGGGAAACTGAAGCTTTCTTT. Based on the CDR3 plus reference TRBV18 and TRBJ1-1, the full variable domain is NAGVMQNPRHLVRRRGQEARLRCSPMKGHSHVYWYRQLPEEGLKFMVYLQKENIIDESGMPKERFSAEFPKEGPSILRIQQVVRGDSAAYFCASSPKGETEAFFGQGTRLTVV.

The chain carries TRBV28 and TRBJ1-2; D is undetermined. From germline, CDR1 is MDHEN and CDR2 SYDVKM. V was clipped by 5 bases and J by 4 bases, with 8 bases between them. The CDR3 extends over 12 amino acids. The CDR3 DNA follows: TGTGCCAGCAGTCGCTCCAGCTATGGCTACACCTTC. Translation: CASSRSSYGYTF.

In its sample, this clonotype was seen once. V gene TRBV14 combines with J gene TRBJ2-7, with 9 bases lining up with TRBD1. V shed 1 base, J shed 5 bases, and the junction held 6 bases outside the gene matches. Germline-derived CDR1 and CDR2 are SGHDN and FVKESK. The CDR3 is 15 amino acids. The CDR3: CASSQAGTGWHEQYF. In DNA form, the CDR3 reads TGTGCCAGCAGCCAAGCGGGGACAGGGTGGCACGAGCAGTACTTC.

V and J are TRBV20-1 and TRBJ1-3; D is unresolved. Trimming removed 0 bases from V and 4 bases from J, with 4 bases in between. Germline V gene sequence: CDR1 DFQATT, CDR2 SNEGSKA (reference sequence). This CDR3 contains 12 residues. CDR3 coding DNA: TGCAGTGCTAGAGAACAGGGAAACACCATATATTTT. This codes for CSAREQGNTIYF.

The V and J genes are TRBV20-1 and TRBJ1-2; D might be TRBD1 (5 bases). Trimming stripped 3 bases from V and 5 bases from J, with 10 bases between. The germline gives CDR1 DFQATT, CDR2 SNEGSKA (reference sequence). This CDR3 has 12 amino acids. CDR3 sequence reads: CSARAGPYGYTF. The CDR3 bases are TGCAGTGCTAGGGCGGGACCGTATGGCTACACCTTC.

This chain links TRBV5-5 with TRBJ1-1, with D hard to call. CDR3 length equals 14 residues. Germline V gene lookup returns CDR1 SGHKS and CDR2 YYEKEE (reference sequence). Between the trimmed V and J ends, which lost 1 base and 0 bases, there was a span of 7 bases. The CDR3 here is CASSLSAVNTEAFF. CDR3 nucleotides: TGTGCCAGCAGCTTGAGCGCAGTGAACACTGAAGCTTTCTTT.